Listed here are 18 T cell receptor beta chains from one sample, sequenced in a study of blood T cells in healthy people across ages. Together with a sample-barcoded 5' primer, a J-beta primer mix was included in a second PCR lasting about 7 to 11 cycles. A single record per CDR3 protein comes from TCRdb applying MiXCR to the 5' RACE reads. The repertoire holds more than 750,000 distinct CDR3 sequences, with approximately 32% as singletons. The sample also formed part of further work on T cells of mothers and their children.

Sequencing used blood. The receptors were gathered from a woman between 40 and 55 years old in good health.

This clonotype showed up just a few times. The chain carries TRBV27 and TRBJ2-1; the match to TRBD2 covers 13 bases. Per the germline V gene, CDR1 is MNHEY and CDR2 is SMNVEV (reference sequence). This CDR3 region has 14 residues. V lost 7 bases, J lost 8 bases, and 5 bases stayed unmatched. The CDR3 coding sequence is TGTGCCAGCACCCGACTAGCGGGGGGTCATGAGCAGTTCTTC. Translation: CASTRLAGGHEQFF.

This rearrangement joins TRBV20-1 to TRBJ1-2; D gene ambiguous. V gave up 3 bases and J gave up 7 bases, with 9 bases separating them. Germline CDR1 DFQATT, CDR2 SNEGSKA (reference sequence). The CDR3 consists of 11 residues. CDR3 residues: CSASGVGGYTF. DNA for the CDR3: TGCAGTGCTAGCGGGGTTGGTGGCTACACCTTC.

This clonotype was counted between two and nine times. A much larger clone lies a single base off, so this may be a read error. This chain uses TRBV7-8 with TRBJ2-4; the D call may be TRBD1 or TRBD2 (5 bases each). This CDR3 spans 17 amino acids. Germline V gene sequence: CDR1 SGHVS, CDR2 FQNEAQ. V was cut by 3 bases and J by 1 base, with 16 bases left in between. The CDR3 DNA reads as TGTGCCAGCAGCTTGCGGGTTCGAGGGGAGGCCAAAAACATTCAGTACTTC. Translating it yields CASSLRVRGEAKNIQYF.

The CDR3 sequence is CASSQDNGANYGYTF. In DNA form, the CDR3 reads TGTGCCAGCAGCCAAGATAACGGGGCCAACTATGGCTACACCTTC. The V gene is TRBV4-2, the J gene TRBJ1-2, with D perhaps TRBD1 (5 bases). Germline CDR1 reads LGHNA; CDR2 reads YNFKEQ. The CDR3 has 15 amino acids. Trimming shortened V by 0 bases and J by 2 bases, and 10 bases separated the two germline ends.

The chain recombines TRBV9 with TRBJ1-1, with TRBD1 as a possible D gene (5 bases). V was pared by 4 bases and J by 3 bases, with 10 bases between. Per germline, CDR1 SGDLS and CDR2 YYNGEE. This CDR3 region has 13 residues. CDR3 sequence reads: CASSPRVHTEAFF. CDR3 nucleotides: TGTGCCAGCAGCCCCAGGGTCCACACTGAAGCTTTCTTT. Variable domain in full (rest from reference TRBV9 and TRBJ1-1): DSGVTQTPKHLITATGQRVTLRCSPRSGDLSVYWYQQSLDQGLQFLIQYYNGEERAKGNILERFSAQQFPDLHSELNLSSLELGDSALYFCASSPRVHTEAFFGQGTRLTVV.

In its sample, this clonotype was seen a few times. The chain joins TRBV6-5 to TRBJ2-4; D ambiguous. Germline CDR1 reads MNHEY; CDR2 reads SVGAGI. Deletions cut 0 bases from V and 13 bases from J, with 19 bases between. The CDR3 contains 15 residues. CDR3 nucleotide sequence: TGTGCCAGCAGTTACTCGCGTCAGCCCTACAATGAGCAGTACTTC. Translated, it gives CASSYSRQPYNEQYF.

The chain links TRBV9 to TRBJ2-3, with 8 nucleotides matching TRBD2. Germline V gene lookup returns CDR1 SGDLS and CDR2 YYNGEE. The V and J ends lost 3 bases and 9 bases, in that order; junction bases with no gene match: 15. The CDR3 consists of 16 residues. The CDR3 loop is CASSASGGGPKETQYF. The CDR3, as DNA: TGTGCCAGCAGCGCTTCGGGCGGGGGGCCTAAAGAAACGCAGTATTTT.

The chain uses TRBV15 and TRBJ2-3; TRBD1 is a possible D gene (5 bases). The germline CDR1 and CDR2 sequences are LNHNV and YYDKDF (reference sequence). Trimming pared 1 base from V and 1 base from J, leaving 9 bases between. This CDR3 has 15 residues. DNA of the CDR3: TGTGCCACCAGCAGAGGTCCAGGGCGCACAGATACGCAGTATTTT. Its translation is CATSRGPGRTDTQYF.

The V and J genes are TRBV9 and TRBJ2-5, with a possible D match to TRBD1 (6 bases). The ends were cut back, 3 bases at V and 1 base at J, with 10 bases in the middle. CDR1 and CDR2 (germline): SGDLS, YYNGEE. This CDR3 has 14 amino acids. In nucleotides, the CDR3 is TGTGCCAGCAGCGCAACAGGGTCCCAAGAGACCCAGTACTTC. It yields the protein CASSATGSQETQYF.

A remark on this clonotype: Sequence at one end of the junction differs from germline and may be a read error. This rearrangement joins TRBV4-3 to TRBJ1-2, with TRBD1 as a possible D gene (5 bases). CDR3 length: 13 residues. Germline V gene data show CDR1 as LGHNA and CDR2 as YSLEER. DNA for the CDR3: TGCGCCGGCAGCCAAAAGGGACCCTATGGCTACACCTTC. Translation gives CAGSQKGPYGYTF.

CDR3 sequence (DNA): TGTGCCATCAGTGAGTCAGGAGCCGGGGCAGATACGCAGTATTTT. Encoded protein: CAISESGAGADTQYF. The V and J genes are TRBV10-3 and TRBJ2-3; D is possibly TRBD2 (5 bases). V lost 0 bases, J lost 4 bases, and 11 bases lay in between. CDR3 length: 15 residues. Germline CDR1 is ENHRY and CDR2 is SYGVKD.

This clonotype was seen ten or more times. CDR3 sequence (DNA): TGCAGCGTAAAACCCGCCGGCACCTACGAGCAGTACTTC. Encoded protein: CSVKPAGTYEQYF. The genes are TRBV29-1 and TRBJ2-7; D gene unclear. Germline V CDR1 and CDR2: SQVTM, ANQGSEA. The V gene lost 6 bases and the J gene lost 2 bases, with 14 bases spanning the gap. This CDR3 contains 13 residues.

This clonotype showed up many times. The CDR3 coding sequence is TGTGCCAGCAGCTTGTTGGGACAAGACTACGAGCAGTACTTC. Translation: CASSLLGQDYEQYF. The chain links TRBV7-8 to TRBJ2-7; TRBD1 is a possible D gene (6 bases). V lost 3 bases and J lost 3, with 12 bases in between. The germline CDR1 and CDR2 sequences are SGHVS and FQNEAQ. The CDR3 spans 14 residues.

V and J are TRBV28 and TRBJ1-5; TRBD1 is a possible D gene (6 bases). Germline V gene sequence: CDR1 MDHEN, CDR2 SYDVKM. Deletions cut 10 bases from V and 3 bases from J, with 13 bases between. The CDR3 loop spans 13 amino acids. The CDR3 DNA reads TGTGCCATTCTACACAGGGTCAATCAGCCCCAGCATTTT. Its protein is CAILHRVNQPQHF.

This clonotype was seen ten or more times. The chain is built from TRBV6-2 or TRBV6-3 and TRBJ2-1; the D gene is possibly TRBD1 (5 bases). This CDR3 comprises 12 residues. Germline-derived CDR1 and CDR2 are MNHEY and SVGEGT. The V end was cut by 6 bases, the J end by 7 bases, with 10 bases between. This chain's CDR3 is CASSHRQNEQFF. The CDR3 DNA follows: TGTGCCAGCAGCCATCGACAGAATGAGCAGTTCTTC.

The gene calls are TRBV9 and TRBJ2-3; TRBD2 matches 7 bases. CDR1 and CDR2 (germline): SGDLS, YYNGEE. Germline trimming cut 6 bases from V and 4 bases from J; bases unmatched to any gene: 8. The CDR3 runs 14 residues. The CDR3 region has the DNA TGTGCCAGCACAAGGGGAGGGGACTCAGATACGCAGTATTTT. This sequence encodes CASTRGGDSDTQYF.

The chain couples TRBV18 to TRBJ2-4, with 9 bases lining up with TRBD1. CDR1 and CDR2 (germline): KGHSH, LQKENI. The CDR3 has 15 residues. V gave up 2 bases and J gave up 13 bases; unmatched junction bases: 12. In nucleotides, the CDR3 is TGTGCCAGCTCACCAACTGGGACAGGGAGGGGTGAGCAGTACTTC. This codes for CASSPTGTGRGEQYF.

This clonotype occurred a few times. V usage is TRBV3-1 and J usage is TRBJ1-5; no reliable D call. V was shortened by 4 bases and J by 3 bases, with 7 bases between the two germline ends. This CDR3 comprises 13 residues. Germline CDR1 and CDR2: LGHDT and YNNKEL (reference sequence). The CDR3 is CASSPLDNQPQHF. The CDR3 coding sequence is TGTGCCAGCAGCCCCTTAGACAATCAGCCCCAGCATTTT. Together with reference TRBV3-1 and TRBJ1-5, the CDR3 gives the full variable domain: DTAVSQTPKYLVTQMGNDKSIKCEQNLGHDTMYWYKQDSKKFLKIMFSYNNKELIINETVPNRFSPKSPDKAHLNLHINSLELGDSAVYFCASSPLDNQPQHFGDGTRLSIL.